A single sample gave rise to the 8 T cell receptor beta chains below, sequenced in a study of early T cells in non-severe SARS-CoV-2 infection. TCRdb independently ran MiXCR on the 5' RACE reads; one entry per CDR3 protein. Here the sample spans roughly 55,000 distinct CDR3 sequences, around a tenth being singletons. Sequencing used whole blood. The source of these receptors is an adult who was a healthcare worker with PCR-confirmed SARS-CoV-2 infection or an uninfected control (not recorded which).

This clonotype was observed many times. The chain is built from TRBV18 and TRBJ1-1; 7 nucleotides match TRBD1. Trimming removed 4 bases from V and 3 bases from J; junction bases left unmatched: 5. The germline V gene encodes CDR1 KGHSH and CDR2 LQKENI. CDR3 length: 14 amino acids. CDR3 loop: CASSLTGVDTEAFF. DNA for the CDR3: TGTGCCAGCTCACTTACAGGGGTGGACACTGAAGCTTTCTTT.

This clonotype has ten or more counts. The CDR3 coding sequence is TGCAGTGCTAGAGTGTACGGCTACACCTTC. It is translated as CSARVYGYTF. V gene TRBV20-1 combines with J gene TRBJ1-2, with D unresolved. V was pared by 1 base and J by 8 bases, with 5 bases between. Per germline, CDR1 DFQATT and CDR2 SNEGSKA (reference sequence). The CDR3 contains 10 residues.

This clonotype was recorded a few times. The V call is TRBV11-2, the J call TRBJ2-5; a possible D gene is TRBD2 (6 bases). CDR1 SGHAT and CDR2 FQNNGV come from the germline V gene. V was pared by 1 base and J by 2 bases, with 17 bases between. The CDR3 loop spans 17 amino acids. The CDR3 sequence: CASSLGAGTRRQETQYF. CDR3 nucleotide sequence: TGTGCCAGCAGCTTAGGGGCGGGGACCCGGAGGCAAGAGACCCAGTACTTC.

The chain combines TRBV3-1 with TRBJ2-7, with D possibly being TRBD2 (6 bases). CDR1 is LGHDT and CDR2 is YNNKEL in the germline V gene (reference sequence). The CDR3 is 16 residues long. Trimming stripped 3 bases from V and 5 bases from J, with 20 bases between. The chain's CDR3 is CASSHRTGERVNEQYF. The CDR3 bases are TGTGCCAGCAGCCACCGCACGGGGGAAAGGGTCAACGAGCAGTACTTC.

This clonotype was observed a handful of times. This CDR3 reads CATSGSYNEQFF. The DNA of the CDR3 is TGTGCCACCAGTGGCTCCTACAATGAGCAGTTCTTC. The chain recombines TRBV24-1 with TRBJ2-1, with D unclear. Germline V gene lookup returns CDR1 KGHDR and CDR2 SFDVKD. The CDR3 length is 12 residues. V lost 5 bases, J lost 0 bases, and 1 base lay in between.

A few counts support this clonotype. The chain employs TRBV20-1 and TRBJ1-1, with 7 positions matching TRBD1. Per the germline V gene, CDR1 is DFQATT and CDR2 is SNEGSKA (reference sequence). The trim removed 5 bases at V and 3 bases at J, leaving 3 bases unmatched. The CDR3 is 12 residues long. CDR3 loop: CSADREYTEAFF. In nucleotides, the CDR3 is TGCAGTGCTGACAGGGAGTACACTGAAGCTTTCTTT.

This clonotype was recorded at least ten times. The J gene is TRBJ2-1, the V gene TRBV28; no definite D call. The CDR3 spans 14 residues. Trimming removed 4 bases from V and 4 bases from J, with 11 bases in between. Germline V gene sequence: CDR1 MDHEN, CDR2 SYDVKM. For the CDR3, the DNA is TGTGCCAGCAGTTCCACGACCGGATACAATGAGCAGTTCTTC. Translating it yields CASSSTTGYNEQFF.

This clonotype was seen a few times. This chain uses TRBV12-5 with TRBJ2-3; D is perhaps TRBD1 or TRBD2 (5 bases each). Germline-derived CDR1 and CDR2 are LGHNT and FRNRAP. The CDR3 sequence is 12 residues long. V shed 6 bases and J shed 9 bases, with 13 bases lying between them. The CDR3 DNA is TGTGCTAGTGGGTCTGAGGGGCAGACGCAGTATTTT. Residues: CASGSEGQTQYF.